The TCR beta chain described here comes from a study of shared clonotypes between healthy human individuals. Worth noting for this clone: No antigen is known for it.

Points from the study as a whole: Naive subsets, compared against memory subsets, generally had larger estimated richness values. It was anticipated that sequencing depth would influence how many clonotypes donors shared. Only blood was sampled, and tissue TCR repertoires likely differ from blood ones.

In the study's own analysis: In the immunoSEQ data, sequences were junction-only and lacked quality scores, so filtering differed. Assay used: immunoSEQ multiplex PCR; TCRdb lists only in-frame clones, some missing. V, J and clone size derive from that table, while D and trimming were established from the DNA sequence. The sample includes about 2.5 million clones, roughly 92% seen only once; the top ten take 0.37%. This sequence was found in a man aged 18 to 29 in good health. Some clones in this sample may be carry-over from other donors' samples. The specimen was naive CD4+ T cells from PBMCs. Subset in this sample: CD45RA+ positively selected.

As DNA, the CDR3 is TGTGCCAGCAGCGGGGGACTAGCGGGACTTTTGCATGAGCAGTTCTTC. It translates to CASSGGLAGLLHEQFF. The V call is TRBV9, the J call TRBJ2-1; 13 positions match TRBD2. The CDR3 runs to 16 residues. The germline V gene has CDR1 SGDLS and CDR2 YYNGEE. Losses at the gene ends were 3 bases for V and 8 bases for J; bases not matched to a gene: 8.